This record looks at one T cell receptor (beta chain) sequence and its context. Its antigen is unknown. The germline V gene encodes CDR1 SGHTS and CDR2 YDEGEE. This CDR3 is built from 17 residues. The junction had 7 bases not matched to a gene; V was cut back by 1 base and J by 3 bases. These data belong to a study of T cells in Graves' hyperthyroidism and ophthalmopathy. General study points: Ophthalmopathy got predicted by the model a median 6.5 months before its onset.

The investigators amplified TCR beta CDR3 regions from RNA transcripts. First-round RT-PCR of the TCR CDR3 relied on the HTBI primer set. TCRdb itself ran the multiplex PCR reads through MiXCR, one entry per CDR3 protein. The sample consists of approximately 600,000 distinct CDR3 sequences, around 21% of them appearing once. The clonotype was recovered from a man aged 30 to 45 with Graves' ophthalmopathy. What was sequenced was blood. This chain uses TRBV5-8 with TRBJ1-5; 10 bases are a match to TRBD1. For the CDR3, the DNA is TGTGCCAGCAGCTTGAAATCGGGACAGGGGTACAATCAGCCCCAGCATTTT. Its protein product is CASSLKSGQGYNQPQHF.